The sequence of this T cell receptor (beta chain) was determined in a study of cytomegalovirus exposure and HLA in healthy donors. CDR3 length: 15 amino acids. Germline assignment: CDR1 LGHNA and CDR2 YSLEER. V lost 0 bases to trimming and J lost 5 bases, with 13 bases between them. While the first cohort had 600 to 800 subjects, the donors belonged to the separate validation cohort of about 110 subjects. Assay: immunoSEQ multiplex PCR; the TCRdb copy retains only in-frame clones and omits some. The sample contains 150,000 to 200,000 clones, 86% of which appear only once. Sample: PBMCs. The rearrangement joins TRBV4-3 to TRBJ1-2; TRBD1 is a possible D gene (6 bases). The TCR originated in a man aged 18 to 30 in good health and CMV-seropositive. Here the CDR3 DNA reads TGCGCCAGCAGCCAAGATGAGGCAGGGGCTTATGGCTACACCTTC. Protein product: CASSQDEAGAYGYTF.